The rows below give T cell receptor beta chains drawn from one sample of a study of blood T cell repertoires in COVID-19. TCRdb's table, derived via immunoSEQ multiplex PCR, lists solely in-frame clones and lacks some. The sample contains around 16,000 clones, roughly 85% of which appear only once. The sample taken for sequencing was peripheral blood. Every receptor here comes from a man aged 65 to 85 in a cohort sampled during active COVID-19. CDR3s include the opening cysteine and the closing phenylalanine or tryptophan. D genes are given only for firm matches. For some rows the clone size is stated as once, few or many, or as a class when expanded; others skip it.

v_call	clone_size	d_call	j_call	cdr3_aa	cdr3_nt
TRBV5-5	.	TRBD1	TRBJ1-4	CASSKTGGDEKLFF	TGTGCCAGCAGCAAGACAGGGGGTGATGAAAAACTGTTTTTT
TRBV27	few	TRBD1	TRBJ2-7	CASRIDRARSYEQYF	TGTGCCAGCAGGATAGACAGGGCCCGTTCCTACGAGCAGTACTTC
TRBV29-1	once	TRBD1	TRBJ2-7	CSVAAGTGIYEQYF	TGCAGCGTCGCCGCCGGGACAGGGATCTACGAGCAGTACTTC
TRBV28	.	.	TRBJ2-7	CASSRPGSVTEQYF	TGTGCCAGCAGTAGGCCCGGGTCCGTCACCGAGCAGTACTTC
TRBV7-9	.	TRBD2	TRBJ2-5	CASSQISGRQETQYF	TGTGCCAGCAGCCAAATTAGCGGGAGGCAAGAGACCCAGTACTTC
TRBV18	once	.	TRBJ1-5	CASSPTPPTGHLLPQHF	TGTGCCAGCTCACCTACCCCACCTACGGGACACCTTTTGCCCCAGCATTTT
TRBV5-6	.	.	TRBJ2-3	CASRPTGTYTDTQYF	TGTGCCAGCAGGCCGACAGGAACCTACACAGATACGCAGTATTTT
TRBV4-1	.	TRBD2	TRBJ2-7	CASSASGTGYEQYF	TGCGCCAGCAGCGCTAGCGGGACGGGCTACGAGCAGTACTTC
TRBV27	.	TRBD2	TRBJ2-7	CASSRPTSGVYEQYF	TGTGCCAGCAGCCGCCCGACTAGCGGGGTCTACGAGCAGTACTTC
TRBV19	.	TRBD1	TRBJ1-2	CASRDRGGADGYTF	TGTGCCAGTAGAGACAGGGGAGGGGCTGATGGCTACACCTTC
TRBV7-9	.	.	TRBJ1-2	CASSSDSPDGYTF	TGTGCCAGCAGTTCCGACAGCCCAGATGGCTACACCTTC
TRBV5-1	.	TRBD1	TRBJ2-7	CASSFRQGNYEQYF	TGCGCCAGCAGCTTTCGACAGGGGAACTACGAGCAGTACTTC
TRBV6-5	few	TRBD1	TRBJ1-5	CASSPDRGSGQPQHF	TGTGCCAGCAGTCCAGACAGGGGGAGCGGGCAGCCCCAGCATTTT
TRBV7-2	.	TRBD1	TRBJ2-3	CASSLRDRDTQYF	TGTGCCAGCAGCTTAAGGGACAGAGATACGCAGTATTTT
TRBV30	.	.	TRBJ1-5	CAWSVLGGSQPQHF	TGTGCCTGGAGTGTGTTAGGGGGTAGTCAGCCCCAGCATTTT
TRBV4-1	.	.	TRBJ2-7	CASSPRTVNYEQYF	TGCGCCAGCAGCCCCCGGACAGTAAACTACGAGCAGTACTTC
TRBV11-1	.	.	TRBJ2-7	CASSFPGAGPSYEQYF	TGTGCCAGCAGCTTCCCGGGCGCGGGACCTTCCTACGAGCAGTACTTC
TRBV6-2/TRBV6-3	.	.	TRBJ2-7	CASNPTNTYEQYF	TGTGCCAGTAACCCTACAAACACCTACGAGCAGTACTTC
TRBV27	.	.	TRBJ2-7	CASSPHRVGEQYF	TGTGCCAGCAGTCCCCACAGGGTCGGGGAGCAGTACTTC
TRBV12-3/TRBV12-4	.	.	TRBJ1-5	CASSPQGNQPQHF	TGTGCCAGCAGTCCCCAGGGCAATCAGCCCCAGCATTTT
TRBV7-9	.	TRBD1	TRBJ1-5	CAEGASNQPQHF	TGTGCCGAGGGGGCGAGCAATCAGCCCCAGCATTTT
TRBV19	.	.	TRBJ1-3	CASGLGNTIYF	TGTGCCAGTGGGCTTGGAAACACCATATATTTT
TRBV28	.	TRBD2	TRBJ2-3	CASSLRSGGRSDTQYF	TGTGCCAGCAGCCTACGGTCAGGCGGGAGATCCGATACGCAGTATTTT
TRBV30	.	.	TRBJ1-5	CAWASGDQPQHF	TGTGCCTGGGCCTCAGGGGATCAGCCCCAGCATTTT